These 5 T cell receptor beta chains were sequenced from one sample in a study of T cell repertoires in ileal Crohn's disease. Repertoires were generated with immunoSEQ multiplex PCR, while TCRdb's copy carries only in-frame clones and drops some. The top ten clones hold about 4.5% of a sample with about 7,900 clones, just over 75% of them seen once. The sequenced material came from ileal tissue. Every receptor here comes from an adult with Crohn's disease.

The chain is built from TRBV15 and TRBJ2-1, with TRBD2 identical over 12 bases. Germline values: CDR1 LNHNV, CDR2 YYDKDF (reference sequence). V trimming: 0 bases; J trimming: 4 bases; junction bases outside the gene matches: 10. CDR3 length: 19 residues. CDR3 amino acids: CATSRDTPGLAGRYNEQFF. In DNA, the CDR3 is TGTGCCACCAGCAGAGATACTCCCGGACTAGCGGGGAGATACAATGAGCAGTTCTTC.

The V gene is TRBV6-5, the J gene TRBJ2-3; TRBD1 is a possible D gene (5 bases). Germline CDR1 and CDR2: MNHEY and SVGAGI. V shed 5 bases and J shed 6 bases, with 18 bases lying between them. The CDR3 spans 15 residues. The CDR3 loop is CASSPRVVNPDTQYF. In DNA form, the CDR3 reads TGTGCCAGCAGTCCCAGGGTCGTTAATCCCGATACGCAGTATTTT.

The chain links TRBV6-5 to TRBJ1-2, with TRBD1 matching over 7 bases. V was pared by 5 bases and J by 2 bases, with 8 bases of the junction left unmatched. Germline CDR1 reads MNHEY; CDR2 reads SVGAGI. There are 15 residues in the CDR3. The CDR3 sequence: CASSHGGTANYGYTF. The DNA of the CDR3 is TGTGCCAGCAGTCACGGTGGGACAGCAAACTATGGCTACACCTTC.

The rearrangement uses TRBV30 and TRBJ2-3; 10 bases agree with TRBD2. The germline V gene has CDR1 GTSNPN and CDR2 SVGIG (reference sequence). V shed 1 base, J shed 5 bases, and the junction held 9 bases outside the gene matches. The CDR3 covers 16 residues. Here the CDR3 reads CAWSGGLAGVVDTQYF. In nucleotides, the CDR3 is TGTGCCTGGAGTGGGGGGCTAGCGGGAGTTGTAGATACGCAGTATTTT.

The rearrangement joins TRBV7-3 to TRBJ2-1, with TRBD2 identical over 11 bases. The germline V gene encodes CDR1 SGHTA and CDR2 FQGTGA. CDR3 length: 15 residues. V lost 4 bases, J lost 2 bases, and 1 base stayed unmatched. CDR3 sequence (DNA): TGTGCCAGCAGCTCTAGCGGGGGGCCCTACAATGAGCAGTTCTTC. This encodes CASSSSGGPYNEQFF. The whole variable domain, filled in from reference TRBV7-3 and TRBJ2-1, reads GAGVSQTPSNKVTEKGKYVELRCDPISGHTALYWYRQSLGQGPEFLIYFQGTGAADDSGLPNDRFFAVRPEGSVSTLKIQRTERGDSAVYLCASSSSGGPYNEQFFGPGTRLTVL.